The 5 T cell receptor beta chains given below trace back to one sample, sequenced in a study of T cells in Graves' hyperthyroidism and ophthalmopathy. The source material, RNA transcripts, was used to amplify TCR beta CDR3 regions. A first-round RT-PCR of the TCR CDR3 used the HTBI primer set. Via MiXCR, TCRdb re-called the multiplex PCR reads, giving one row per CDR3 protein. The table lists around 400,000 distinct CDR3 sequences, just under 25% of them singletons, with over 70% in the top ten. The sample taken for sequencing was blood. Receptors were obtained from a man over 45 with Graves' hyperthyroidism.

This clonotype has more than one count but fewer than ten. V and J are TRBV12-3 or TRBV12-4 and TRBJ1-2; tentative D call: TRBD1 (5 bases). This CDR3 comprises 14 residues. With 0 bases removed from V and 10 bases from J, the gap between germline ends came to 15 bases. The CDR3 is CASSLALDSPSYTF. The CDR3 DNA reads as TGTGCCAGCAGTTTAGCTTTAGACAGCCCTTCCTACACCTTC.

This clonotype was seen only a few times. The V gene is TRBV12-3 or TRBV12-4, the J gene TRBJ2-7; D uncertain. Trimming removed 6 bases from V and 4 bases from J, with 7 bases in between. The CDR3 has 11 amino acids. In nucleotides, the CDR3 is TGTGCCAGCAGGCTCGGTTACGAGCAGTACTTC. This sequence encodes CASRLGYEQYF.

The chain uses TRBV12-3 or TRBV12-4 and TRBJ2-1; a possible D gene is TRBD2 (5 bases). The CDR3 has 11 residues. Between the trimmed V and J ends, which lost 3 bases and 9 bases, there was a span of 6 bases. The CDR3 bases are TGTGCCAGCAGTTTCGAGGGTGAGCAGTTCTTC. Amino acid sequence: CASSFEGEQFF.

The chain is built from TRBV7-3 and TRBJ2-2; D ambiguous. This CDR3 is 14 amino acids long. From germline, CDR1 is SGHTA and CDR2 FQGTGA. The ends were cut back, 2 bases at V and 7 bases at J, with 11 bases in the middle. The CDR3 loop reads CASSLSANHGELFF. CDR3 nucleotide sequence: TGTGCCAGCAGCTTATCGGCCAATCACGGGGAGCTGTTTTTT.

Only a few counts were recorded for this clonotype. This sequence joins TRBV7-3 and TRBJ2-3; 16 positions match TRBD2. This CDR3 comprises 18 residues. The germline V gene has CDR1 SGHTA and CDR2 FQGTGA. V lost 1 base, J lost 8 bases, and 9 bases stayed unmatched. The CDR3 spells CASSLRTGLAGGLGTQYF. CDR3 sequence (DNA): TGTGCCAGCAGCTTAAGAACGGGACTAGCGGGAGGGTTGGGTACGCAGTATTTT.